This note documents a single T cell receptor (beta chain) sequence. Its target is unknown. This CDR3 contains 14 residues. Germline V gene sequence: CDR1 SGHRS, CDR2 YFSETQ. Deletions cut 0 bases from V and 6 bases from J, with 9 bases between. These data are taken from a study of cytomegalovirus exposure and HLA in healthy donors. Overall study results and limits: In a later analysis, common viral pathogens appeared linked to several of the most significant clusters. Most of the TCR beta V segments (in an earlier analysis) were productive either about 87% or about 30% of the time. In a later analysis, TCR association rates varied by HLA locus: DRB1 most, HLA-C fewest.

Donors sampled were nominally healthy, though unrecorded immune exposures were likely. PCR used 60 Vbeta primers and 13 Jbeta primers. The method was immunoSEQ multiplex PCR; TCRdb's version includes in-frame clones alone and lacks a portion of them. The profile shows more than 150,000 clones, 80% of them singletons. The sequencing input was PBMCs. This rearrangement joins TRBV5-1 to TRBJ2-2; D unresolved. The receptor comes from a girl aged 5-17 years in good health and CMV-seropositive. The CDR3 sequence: CASSLGLTPGELFF. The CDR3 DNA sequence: TGCGCCAGCAGCTTGGGGCTTACCCCCGGGGAGCTGTTTTTT. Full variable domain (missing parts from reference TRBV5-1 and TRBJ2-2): KAGVTQTPRYLIKTRGQQVTLSCSPISGHRSVSWYQQTPGQGLQFLFEYFSETQRNKGNFPGRFSGRQFSNSRSEMNVSTLELGDSALYLCASSLGLTPGELFFGEGSRLTVL.